This TCR beta chain was sequenced during a study of cytomegalovirus exposure and HLA in healthy donors. V lost 0 bases and J lost 4, with 10 bases in between. This CDR3 contains 14 residues. Germline CDR1 is SGHDT and CDR2 is YYEEEE. A multiplex PCR was run with 60 Vbeta primers and 13 Jbeta primers. The protocol was immunoSEQ multiplex PCR, while the TCRdb copy is restricted to in-frame clones and leaves out a portion. The sample gives 100,000 to 120,000 clones, over 60% of which show up once; approximately 8.2% is in the top ten. The sequenced sample was PBMCs. V is TRBV5-6 and J is TRBJ2-5; D is perhaps TRBD2 (6 bases). The receptor's source is a man aged 35 to 55 in good health and CMV-seropositive. CDR3 sequence (DNA): TGTGCCAGCAGCTTGGAACGGAGGGCAGAGACCCAGTACTTC. Its translation: CASSLERRAETQYF.